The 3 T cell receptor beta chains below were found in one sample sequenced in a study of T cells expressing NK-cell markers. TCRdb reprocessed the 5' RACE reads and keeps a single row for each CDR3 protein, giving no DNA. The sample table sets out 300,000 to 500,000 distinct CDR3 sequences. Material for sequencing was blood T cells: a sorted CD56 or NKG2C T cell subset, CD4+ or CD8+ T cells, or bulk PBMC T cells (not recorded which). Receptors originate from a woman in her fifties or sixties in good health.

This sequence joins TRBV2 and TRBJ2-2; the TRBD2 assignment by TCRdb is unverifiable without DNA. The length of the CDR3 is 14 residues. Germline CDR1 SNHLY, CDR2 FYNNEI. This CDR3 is CASRESTNTGELFF.

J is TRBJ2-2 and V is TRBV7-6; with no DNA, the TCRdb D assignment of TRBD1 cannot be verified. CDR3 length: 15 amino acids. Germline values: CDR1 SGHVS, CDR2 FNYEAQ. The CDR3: CASSLGDRSTGELFF.

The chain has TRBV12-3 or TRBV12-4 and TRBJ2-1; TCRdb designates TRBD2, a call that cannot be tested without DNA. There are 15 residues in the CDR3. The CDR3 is CASSLGLAGVYEQFF.